The 7 T cell receptor beta chains presented below share a single source sample, sequenced in a study of blood T cell repertoires in COVID-19. Assay used: immunoSEQ multiplex PCR; TCRdb lists only in-frame clones, some missing. The table lists a few hundred thousand clones, around 83% of them singletons. Sequenced material: peripheral blood. These receptors came from a woman between 40 and 50 years old who had recovered from COVID-19.

The rearrangement links TRBV6-5 to TRBJ2-1, with 11 positions matching TRBD1. CDR1 and CDR2 (germline): MNHEY, SVGAGI. The trim removed 3 bases at V and 6 bases at J, leaving 4 bases unmatched. This CDR3 region has 15 residues. The CDR3 sequence is CASSYGTGGFNEQFF. CDR3 nucleotide sequence: TGTGCCAGCAGTTATGGGACAGGGGGGTTCAATGAGCAGTTCTTC.

The chain uses TRBV5-1 and TRBJ2-7, with TRBD1 matching over 7 bases. This CDR3 comprises 14 residues. Per germline, CDR1 SGHRS and CDR2 YFSETQ. The V segment lost 0 bases and the J segment 5 bases; nucleotides outside the gene matches: 5. In nucleotides, the CDR3 is TGCGCCAGCAGCTTGGTGACAGGGCAGGACGAGCAGTACTTC. Its translation: CASSLVTGQDEQYF.

The chain has TRBV6-5 and TRBJ1-1; no reliable D call. Germline CDR1 and CDR2: MNHEY and SVGAGI. The V end lost 7 bases, the J end lost 6 bases, and 15 bases lay between the germline ends. This CDR3 contains 13 residues. The CDR3 DNA reads as TGTGCCAGCAACAGAGGTCGGGAGGCTGAAGCTTTCTTT. Protein sequence: CASNRGREAEAFF.

The V gene is TRBV5-4, the J gene TRBJ1-1; D gene uncertain. Per the germline V gene, CDR1 is SGHNT and CDR2 is YYREEE (reference sequence). Trimming removed 2 bases at V and 3 bases at J, with 17 bases between. The CDR3 totals 16 residues. CDR3 DNA sequence: TGTGCCAGCAGCTTCGGCCTCCACCGGCGGGACACTGAAGCTTTCTTT. This codes for CASSFGLHRRDTEAFF.

CDR3 sequence: CASSPAGVEGQPQHF. In DNA, the CDR3 is TGCGCCAGCAGCCCAGCGGGGGTGGAGGGTCAGCCCCAGCATTTT. This chain links TRBV5-1 with TRBJ1-5, with a possible D match to TRBD1 (5 bases). The germline V gene has CDR1 SGHRS and CDR2 YFSETQ. V was clipped by 4 bases and J by 6 bases, with 17 bases between them. The CDR3 covers 15 residues.

The J gene is TRBJ2-7, the V gene TRBV5-4; D perhaps matches TRBD1 (6 bases). There are 14 residues in the CDR3. The V end lost 5 bases, the J end lost 2 bases, and 14 bases lay between the germline ends. The germline V gene has CDR1 SGHNT and CDR2 YYREEE (reference sequence). In DNA form, the CDR3 reads TGTGCCAGCAGTTCAGGGACAAAACCCTACGAGCAGTACTTC. It codes for CASSSGTKPYEQYF. Full variable domain (missing parts from reference TRBV5-4 and TRBJ2-7): ETGVTQSPTHLIKTRGQQVTLRCSSQSGHNTVSWYQQALGQGPQFIFQYYREEENGRGNFPPRFSGLQFPNYSSELNVNALELDDSALYLCASSSGTKPYEQYFGPGTRLTVT.

The chain recombines TRBV6-5 with TRBJ2-6, with no clear D. Germline assignment: CDR1 MNHEY and CDR2 SVGAGI. This CDR3 contains 15 residues. V lost 5 bases, J lost 3 bases, and 11 bases lay in between. In DNA, the CDR3 is TGTGCCAGCAGTCAACTGCGAAGTGGGGCCAACGTCCTGACTTTC. It encodes CASSQLRSGANVLTF.